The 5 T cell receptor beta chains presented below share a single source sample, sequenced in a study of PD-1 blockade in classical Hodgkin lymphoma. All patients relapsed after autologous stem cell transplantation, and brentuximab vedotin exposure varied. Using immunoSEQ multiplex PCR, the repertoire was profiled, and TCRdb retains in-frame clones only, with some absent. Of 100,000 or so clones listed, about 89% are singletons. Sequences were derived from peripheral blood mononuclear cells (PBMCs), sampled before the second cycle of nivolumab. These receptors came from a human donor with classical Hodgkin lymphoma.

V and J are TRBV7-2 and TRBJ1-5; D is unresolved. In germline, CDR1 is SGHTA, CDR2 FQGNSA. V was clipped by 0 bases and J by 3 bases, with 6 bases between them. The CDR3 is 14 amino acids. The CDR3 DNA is TGTGCCAGCAGCTTAGCAGGGAACAATCAGCCCCAGCATTTT. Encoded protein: CASSLAGNNQPQHF.

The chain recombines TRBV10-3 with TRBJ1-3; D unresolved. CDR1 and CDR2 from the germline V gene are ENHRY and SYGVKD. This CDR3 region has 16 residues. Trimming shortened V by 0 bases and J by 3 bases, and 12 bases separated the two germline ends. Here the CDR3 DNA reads TGTGCCATCAGTGAGTCGATGGCAGATCGTGGAAACACCATATATTTT. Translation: CAISESMADRGNTIYF.

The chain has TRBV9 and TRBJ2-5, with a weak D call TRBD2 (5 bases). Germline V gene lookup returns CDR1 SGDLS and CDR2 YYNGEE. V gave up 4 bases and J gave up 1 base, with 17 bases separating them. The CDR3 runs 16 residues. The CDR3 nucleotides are TGTGCCAGCAGCCCCATTAAACTAGGTTCCCAAGAGACCCAGTACTTC. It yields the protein CASSPIKLGSQETQYF.

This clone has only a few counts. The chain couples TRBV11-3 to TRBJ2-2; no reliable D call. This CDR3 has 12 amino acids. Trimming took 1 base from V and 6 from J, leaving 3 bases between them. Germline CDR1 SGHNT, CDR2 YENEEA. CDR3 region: CASSLVPGELFF. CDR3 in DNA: TGTGCCAGCAGCTTAGTCCCCGGGGAGCTGTTTTTT.

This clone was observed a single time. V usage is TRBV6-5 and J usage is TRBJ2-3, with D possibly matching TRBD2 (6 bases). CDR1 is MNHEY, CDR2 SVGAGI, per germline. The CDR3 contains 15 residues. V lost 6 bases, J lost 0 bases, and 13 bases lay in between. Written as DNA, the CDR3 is TGTGCCAGCAGATGGGAGGTCGGGAGCACAGATACGCAGTATTTT. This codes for CASRWEVGSTDTQYF.